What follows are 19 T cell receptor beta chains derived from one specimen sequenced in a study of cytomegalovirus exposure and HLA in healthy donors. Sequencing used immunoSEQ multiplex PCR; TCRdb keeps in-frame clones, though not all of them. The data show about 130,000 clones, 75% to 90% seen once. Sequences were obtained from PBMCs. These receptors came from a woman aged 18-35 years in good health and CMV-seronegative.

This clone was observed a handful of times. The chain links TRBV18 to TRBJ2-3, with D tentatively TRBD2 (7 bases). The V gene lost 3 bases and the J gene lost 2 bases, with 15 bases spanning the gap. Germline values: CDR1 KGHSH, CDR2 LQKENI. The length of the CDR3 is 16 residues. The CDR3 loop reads CASSPFAGAATDTQYF. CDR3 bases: TGTGCCAGCTCACCCTTTGCGGGGGCGGCCACAGATACGCAGTATTTT.

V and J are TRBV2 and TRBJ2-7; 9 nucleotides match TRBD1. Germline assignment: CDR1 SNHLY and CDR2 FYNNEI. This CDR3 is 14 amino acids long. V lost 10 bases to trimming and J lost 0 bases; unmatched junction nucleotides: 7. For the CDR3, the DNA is TGTGCCACTGCAGGACAGGGGAGCTCCTACGAGCAGTACTTC. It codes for CATAGQGSSYEQYF.

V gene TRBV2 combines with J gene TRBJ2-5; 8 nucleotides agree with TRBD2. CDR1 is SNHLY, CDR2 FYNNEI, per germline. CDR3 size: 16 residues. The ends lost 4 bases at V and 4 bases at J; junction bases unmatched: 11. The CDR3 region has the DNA TGTGCCAGCAGTGTAACTCGCGGGGGGTCGGGAGAGACCCAGTACTTC. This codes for CASSVTRGGSGETQYF.

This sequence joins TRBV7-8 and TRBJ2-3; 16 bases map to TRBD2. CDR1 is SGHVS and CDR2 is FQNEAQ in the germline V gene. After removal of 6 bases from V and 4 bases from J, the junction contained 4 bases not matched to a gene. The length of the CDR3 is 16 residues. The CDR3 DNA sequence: TGTGCCAGCAGAATGGGACTAGCGGGGGGGCCAGATACGCAGTATTTT. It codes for CASRMGLAGGPDTQYF.

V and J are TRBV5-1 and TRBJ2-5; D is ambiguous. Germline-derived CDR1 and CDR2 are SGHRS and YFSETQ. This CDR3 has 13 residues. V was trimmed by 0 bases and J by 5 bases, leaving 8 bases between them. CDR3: CASSLGPRETQYF. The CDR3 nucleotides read TGCGCCAGCAGCTTGGGCCCTAGGGAGACCCAGTACTTC.

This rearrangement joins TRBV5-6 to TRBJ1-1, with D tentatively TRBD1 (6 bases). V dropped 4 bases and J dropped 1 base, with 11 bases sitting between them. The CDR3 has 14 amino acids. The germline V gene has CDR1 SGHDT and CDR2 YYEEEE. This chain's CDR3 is CASSPGHKNTEAFF. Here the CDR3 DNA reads TGTGCCAGCAGCCCGGGACACAAGAACACTGAAGCTTTCTTT.

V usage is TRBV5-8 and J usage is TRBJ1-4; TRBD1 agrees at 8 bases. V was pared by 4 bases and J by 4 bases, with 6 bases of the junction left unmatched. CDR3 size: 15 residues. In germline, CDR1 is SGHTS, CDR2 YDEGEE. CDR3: CASSLGTGLNEKLFF. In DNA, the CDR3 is TGTGCCAGCAGCCTCGGGACAGGCCTTAATGAAAAACTGTTTTTT.

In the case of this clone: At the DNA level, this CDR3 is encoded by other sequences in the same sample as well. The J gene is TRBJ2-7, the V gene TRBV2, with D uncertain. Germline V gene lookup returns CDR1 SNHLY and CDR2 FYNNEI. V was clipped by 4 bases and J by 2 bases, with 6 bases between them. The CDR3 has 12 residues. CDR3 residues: CASSGQAYEQYF. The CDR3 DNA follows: TGTGCCAGCAGTGGGCAGGCCTACGAGCAGTACTTC. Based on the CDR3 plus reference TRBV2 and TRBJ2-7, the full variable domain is EPEVTQTPSHQVTQMGQEVILRCVPISNHLYFYWYRQILGQKVEFLVSFYNNEISEKSEIFDDQFSVERPDGSNFTLKIRSTKLEDSAMYFCASSGQAYEQYFGPGTRLTVT.

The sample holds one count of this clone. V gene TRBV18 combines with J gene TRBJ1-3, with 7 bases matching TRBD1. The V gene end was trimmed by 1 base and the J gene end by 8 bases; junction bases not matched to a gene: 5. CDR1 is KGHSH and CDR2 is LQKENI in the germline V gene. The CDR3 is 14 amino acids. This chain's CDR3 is CASSPQGAQDTIYF. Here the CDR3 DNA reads TGTGCCAGCTCACCACAGGGGGCGCAGGACACCATATATTTT.

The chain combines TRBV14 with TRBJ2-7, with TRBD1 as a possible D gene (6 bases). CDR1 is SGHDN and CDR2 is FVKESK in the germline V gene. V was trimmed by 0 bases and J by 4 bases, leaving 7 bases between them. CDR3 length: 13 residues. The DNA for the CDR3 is TGTGCCAGCAGCCAAGAACAGGGTTACGAGCAGTACTTC. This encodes CASSQEQGYEQYF.

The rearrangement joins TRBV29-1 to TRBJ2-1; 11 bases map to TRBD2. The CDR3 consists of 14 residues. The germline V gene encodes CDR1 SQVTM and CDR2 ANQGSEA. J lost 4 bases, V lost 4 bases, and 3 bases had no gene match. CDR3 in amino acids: CSVVGLAGYNEQFF. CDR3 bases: TGCAGCGTTGTCGGACTAGCGGGTTACAATGAGCAGTTCTTC.

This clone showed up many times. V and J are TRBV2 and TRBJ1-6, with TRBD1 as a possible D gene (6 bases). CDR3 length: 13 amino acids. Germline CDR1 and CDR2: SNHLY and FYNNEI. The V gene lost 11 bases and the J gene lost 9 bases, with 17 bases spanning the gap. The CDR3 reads CAGTGHGISPLHF. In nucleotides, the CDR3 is TGTGCCGGAACGGGACACGGTATTTCACCCCTCCACTTT.

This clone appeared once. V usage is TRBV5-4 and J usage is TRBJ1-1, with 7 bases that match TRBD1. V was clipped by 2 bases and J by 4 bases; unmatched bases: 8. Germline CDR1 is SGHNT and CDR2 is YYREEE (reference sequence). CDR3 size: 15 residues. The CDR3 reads CASSFMAGGLTEAFF. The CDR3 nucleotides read TGTGCCAGCAGCTTTATGGCAGGGGGTCTCACTGAAGCTTTCTTT.

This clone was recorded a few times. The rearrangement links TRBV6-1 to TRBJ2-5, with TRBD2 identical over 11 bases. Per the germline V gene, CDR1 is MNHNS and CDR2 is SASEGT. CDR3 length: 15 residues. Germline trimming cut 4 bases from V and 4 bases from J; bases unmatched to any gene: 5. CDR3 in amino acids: CASSGRSGGVETQYF. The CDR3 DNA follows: TGTGCCAGCAGTGGACGTAGCGGGGGGGTAGAGACCCAGTACTTC.

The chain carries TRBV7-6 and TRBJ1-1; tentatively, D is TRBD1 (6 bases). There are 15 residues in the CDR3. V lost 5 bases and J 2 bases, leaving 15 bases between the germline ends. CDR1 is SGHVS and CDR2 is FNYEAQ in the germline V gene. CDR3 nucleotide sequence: TGTGCCAGCAGCCGGGGGGGGCACTTTAACACTGAAGCTTTCTTT. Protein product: CASSRGGHFNTEAFF. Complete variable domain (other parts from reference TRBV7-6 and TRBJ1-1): GAGVSQSPRYKVTKRGQDVALRCDPISGHVSLYWYRQALGQGPEFLTYFNYEAQQDKSGLPNDRFSAERPEGSISTLTIQRTEQRDSAMYRCASSRGGHFNTEAFFGQGTRLTVV.

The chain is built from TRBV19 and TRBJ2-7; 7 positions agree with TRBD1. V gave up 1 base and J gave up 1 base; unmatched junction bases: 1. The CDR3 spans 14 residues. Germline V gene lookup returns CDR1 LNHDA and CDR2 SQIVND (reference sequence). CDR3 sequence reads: CASSIGQGSYEQYF. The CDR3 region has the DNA TGTGCCAGTAGTATAGGACAGGGTTCCTACGAGCAGTACTTC.

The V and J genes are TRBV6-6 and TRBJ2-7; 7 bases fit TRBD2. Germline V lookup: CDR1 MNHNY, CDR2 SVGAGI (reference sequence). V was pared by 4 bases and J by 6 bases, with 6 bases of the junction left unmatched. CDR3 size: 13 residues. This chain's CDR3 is CASSSFGGTEQYF. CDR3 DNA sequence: TGTGCCAGCAGTTCGTTCGGGGGGACCGAGCAGTACTTC.

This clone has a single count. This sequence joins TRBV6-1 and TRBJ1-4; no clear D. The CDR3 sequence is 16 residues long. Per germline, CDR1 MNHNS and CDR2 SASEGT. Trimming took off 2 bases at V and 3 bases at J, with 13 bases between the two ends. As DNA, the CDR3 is TGTGCCAGCAGTGAAATGTGGGCAGTCCCTAATGAAAAACTGTTTTTT. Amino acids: CASSEMWAVPNEKLFF.

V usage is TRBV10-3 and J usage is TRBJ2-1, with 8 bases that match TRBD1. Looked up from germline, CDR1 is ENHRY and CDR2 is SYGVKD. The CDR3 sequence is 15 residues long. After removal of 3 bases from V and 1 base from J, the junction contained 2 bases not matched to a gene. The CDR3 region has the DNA TGTGCCATCAGTGAACGACAGGGGTCCTACAATGAGCAGTTCTTC. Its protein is CAISERQGSYNEQFF.